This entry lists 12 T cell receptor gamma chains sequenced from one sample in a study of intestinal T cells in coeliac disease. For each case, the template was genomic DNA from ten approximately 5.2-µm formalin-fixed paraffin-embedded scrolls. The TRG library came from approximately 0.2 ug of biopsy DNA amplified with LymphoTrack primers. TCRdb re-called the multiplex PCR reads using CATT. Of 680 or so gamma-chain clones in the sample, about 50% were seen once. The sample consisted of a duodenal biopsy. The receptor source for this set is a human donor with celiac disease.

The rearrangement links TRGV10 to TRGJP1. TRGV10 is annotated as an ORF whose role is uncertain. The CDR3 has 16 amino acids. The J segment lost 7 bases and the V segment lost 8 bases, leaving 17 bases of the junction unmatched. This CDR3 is CAAWGLCRQSGWFKIF. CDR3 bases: TGTGCTGCGTGGGGATTATGCCGGCAAAGTGGTTGGTTCAAGATATTT.

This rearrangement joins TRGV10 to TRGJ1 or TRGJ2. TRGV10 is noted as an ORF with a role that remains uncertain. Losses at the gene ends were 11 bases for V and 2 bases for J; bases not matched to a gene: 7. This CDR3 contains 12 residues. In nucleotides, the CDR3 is TGTGCTGCGGGACCCTATTATTATAAGAAACTCTTT. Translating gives CAAGPYYYKKLF.

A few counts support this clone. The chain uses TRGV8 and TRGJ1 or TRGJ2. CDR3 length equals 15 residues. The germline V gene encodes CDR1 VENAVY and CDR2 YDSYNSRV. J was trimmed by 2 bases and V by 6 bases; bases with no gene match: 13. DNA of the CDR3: TGTGCCACCTGGTCCTCCCCTAAGTATTATTATAAGAAACTCTTT. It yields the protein CATWSSPKYYYKKLF.

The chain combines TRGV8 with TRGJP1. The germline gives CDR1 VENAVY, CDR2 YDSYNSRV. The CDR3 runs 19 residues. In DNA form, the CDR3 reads TGTGCACCTGGGATCCCGATAGGGGTGGTGCATACCACTGGTTGGTTCAAGATATTT. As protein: CAPGIPIGVVHTTGWFKIF.

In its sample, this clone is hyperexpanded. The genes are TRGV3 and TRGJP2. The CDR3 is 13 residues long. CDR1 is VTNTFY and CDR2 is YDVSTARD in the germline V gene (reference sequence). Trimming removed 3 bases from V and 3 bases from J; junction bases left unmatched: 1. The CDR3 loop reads CATWDGSDWIKTF. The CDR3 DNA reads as TGTGCCACCTGGGACGGTAGTGATTGGATCAAGACGTTT.

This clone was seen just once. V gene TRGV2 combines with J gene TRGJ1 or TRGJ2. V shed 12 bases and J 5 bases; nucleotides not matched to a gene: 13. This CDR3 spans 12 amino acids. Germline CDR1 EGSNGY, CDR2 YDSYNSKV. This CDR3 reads CADLGRHYKKLF. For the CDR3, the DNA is TGTGCCGACCTGGGACGACATTATAAGAAACTCTTT.

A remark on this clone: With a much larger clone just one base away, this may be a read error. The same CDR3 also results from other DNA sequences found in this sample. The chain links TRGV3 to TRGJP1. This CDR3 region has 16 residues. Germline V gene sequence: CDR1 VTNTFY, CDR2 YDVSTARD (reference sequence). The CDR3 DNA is TGCGCCACCTGGGACAGGGGCGGGTCCACTGGTTGGTTCAAGATATTT. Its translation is CATWDRGGSTGWFKIF.

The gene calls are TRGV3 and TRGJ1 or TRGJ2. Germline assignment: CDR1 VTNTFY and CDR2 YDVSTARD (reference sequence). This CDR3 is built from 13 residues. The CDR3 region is CAPGTEDYYKKLF. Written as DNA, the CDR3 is TGTGCACCTGGGACAGAGGATTATTATAAGAAACTCTTT.

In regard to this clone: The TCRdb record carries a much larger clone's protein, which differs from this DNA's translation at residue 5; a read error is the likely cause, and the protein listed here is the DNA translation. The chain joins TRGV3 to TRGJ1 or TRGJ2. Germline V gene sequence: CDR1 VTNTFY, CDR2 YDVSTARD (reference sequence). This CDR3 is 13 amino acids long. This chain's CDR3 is CATWGRRAYKKLF. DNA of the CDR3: TGTGCCACCTGGGGCAGGCGGGCTTATAAGAAACTCTTT.

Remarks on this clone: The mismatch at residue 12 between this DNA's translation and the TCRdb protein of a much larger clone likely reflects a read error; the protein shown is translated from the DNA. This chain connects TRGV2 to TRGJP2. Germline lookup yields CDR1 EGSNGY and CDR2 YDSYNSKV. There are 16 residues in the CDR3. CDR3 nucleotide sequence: TGTGCCACCTGGGACGGGCTTGAGTTGGCTGATCGGATCAAGACGTTT. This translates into CATWDGLELADRIKTF.

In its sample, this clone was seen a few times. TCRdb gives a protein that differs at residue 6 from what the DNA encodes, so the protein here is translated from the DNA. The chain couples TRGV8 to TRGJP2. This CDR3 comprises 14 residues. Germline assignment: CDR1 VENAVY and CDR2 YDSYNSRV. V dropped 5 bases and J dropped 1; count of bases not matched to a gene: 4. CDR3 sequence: CATWAVSSDWIKTF. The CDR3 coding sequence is TGTGCCACCTGGGCCGTTAGTAGTGATTGGATCAAGACGTTT.

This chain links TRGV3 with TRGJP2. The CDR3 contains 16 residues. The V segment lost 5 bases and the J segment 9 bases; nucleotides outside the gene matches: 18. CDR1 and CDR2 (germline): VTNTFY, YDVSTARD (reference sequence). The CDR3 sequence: CATWGQARVVNWIKTF. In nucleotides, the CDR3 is TGTGCCACCTGGGGACAGGCTCGGGTAGTGAATTGGATCAAGACGTTT.